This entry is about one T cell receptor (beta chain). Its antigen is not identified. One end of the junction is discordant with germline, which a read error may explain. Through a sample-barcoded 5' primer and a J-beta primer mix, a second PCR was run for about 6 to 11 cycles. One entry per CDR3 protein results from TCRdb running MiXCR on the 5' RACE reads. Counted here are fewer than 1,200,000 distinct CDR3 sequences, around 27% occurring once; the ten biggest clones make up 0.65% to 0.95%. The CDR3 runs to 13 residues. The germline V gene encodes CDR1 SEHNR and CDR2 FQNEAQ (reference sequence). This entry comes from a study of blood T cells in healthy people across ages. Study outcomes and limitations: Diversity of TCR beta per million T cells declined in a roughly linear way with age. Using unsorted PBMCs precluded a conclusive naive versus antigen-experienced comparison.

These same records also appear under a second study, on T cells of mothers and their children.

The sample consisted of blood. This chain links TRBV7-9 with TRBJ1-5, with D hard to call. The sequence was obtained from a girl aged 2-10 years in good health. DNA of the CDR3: TGTGCCGGCAGCTCGGGCGGCAATCAGCCCCAGCATTTT. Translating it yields CAGSSGGNQPQHF.